Here is one T cell receptor beta chain with its context. Antigen specificity is unknown. The V gene lost 6 bases and the J gene lost 10 bases, with 16 bases spanning the gap. From germline, CDR1 is MDHEN and CDR2 SYDVKM. There are 14 residues in the CDR3. The sample is drawn from a study of response to subunit inactivated influenza vaccine. The study's findings and limits: A suggestion made by the authors is that each seasonal influenza vaccination recruits few new T cells.

TCRdb itself ran the RT-PCR reads through MiXCR, one entry per CDR3 protein. Of 500,000 or so distinct CDR3 sequences in the sample, 16% are singletons; the top ten hold approximately 3%. The sequence derives from a man aged 50 to 75 who received an inactivated influenza vaccine. Specimen: CD4+ T cells sorted from PBMCs, collected less than 30 months after vaccination. V gene TRBV28 combines with J gene TRBJ1-6, with D perhaps TRBD1 (6 bases). The CDR3 sequence is CASRVRTEGSPLHF. CDR3 nucleotides: TGTGCCAGCAGGGTTAGGACAGAGGGATCACCCCTCCACTTT.